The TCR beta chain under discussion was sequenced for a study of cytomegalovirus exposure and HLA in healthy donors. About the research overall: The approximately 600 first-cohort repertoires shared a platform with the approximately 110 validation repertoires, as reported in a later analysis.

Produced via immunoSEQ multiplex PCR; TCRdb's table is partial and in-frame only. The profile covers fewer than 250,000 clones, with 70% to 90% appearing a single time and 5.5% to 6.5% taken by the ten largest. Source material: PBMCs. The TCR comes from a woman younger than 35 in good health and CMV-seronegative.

CDR3 in DNA: TGTGCCAGTAGTATGGGAGGAGAGAGCACAGATACGCAGTATTTT. Translating gives CASSMGGESTDTQYF. This chain joins TRBV19 and TRBJ2-3; D is possibly TRBD2 (6 bases). Germline CDR1 and CDR2: LNHDA and SQIVND (reference sequence). CDR3 length equals 15 residues. V was pared by 3 bases and J by 0 bases, with 10 bases between.